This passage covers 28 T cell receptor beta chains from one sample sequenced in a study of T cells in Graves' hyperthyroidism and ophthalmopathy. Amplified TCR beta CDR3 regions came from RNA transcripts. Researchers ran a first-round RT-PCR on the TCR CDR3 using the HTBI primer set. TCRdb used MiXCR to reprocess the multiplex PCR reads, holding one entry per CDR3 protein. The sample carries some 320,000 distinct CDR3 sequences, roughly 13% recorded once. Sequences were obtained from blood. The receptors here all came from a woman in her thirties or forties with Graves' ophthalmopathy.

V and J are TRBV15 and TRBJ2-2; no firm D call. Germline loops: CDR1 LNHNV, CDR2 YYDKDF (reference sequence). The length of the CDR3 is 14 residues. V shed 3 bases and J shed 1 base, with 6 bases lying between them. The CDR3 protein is CATSSGKNTGELFF. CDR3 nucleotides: TGTGCCACCAGCAGTGGGAAGAACACCGGGGAGCTGTTTTTT.

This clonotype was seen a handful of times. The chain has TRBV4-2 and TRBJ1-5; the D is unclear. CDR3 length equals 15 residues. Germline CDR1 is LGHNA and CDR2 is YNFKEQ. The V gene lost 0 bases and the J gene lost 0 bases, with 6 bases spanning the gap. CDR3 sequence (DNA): TGTGCCAGCAGCCAAGAGGAGTATAGCAATCAGCCCCAGCATTTT. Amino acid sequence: CASSQEEYSNQPQHF.

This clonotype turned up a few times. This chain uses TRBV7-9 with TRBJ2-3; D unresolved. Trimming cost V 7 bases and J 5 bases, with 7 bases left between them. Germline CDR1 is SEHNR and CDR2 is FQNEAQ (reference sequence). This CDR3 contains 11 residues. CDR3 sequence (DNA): TGTGCCAGCAACAATGGAGATACGCAGTATTTT. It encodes CASNNGDTQYF.

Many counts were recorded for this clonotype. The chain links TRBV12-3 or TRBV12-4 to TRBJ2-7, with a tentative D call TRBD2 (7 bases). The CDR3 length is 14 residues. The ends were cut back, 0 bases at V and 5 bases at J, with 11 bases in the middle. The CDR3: CASSLAGGLHEQYF. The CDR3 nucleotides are TGTGCCAGCAGTTTAGCGGGGGGGCTCCACGAGCAGTACTTC.

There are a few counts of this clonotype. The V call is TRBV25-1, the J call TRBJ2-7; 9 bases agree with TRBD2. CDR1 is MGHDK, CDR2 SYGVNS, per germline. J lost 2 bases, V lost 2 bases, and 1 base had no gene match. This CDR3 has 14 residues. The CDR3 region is CASSEAGGAYEQYF. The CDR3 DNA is TGTGCCAGCAGTGAAGCGGGAGGGGCCTACGAGCAGTACTTC.

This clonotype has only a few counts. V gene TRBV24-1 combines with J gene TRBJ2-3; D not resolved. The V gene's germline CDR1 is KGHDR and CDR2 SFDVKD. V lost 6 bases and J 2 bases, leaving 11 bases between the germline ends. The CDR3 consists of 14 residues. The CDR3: CATSSSFPTDTQYF. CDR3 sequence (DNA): TGTGCCACCAGTTCATCCTTCCCCACAGATACGCAGTATTTT.

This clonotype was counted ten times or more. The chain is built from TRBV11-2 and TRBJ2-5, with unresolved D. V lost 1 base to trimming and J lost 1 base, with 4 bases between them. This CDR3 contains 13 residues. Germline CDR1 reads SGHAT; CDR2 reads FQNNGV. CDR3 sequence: CASSLVVQETQYF. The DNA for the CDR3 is TGTGCCAGCAGCTTAGTAGTCCAAGAGACCCAGTACTTC.

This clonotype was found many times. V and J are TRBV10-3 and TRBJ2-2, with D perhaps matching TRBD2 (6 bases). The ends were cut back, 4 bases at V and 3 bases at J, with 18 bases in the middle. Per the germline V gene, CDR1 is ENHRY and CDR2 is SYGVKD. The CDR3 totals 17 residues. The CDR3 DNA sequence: TGTGCCATCAGTGCCTCAAGAGGGACTCCTTACACCGGGGAGCTGTTTTTT. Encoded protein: CAISASRGTPYTGELFF.

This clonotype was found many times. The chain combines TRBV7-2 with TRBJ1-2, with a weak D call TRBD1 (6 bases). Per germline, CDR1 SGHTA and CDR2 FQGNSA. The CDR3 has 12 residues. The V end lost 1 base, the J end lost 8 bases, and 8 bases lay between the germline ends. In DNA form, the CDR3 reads TGTGCCAGCAGCTTAGAACAGGGAGGCTACACCTTC. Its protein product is CASSLEQGGYTF.

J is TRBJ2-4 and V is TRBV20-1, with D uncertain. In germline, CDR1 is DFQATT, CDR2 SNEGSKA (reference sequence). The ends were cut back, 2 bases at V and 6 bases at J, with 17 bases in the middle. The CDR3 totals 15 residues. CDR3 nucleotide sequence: TGCAGTGCTAGATCGTGGAACCAGGCGCGAAACATTCAGTACTTC. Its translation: CSARSWNQARNIQYF.

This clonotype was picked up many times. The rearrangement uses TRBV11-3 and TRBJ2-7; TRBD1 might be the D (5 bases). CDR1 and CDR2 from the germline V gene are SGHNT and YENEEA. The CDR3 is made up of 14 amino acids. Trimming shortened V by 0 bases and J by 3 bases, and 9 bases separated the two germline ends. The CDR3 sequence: CASSLDHDSYEQYF. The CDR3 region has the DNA TGTGCCAGCAGCTTAGACCATGACAGCTACGAGCAGTACTTC.

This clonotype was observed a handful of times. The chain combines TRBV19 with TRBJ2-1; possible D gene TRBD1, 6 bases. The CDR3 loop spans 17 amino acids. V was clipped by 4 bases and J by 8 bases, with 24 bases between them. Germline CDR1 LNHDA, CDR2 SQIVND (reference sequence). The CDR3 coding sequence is TGTGCCAGTAGTACCCAGGGGTTGGGGGCAACGAGGGATGAGCAGTTCTTC. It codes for CASSTQGLGATRDEQFF.

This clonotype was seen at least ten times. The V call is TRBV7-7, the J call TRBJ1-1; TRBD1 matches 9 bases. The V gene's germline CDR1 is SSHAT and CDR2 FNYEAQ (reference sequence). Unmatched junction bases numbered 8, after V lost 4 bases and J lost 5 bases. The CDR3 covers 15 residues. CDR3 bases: TGTGCCAGCAGCTCAGTCCCGGGACAGGGAACTGAAGCTTTCTTT. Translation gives CASSSVPGQGTEAFF.

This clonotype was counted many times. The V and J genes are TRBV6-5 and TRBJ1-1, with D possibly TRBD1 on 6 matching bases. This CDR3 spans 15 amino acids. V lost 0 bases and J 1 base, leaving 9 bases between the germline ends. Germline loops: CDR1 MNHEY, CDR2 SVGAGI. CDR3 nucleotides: TGTGCCAGCAGTTACTCAGTAGGGGGGAACACTGAAGCTTTCTTT. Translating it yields CASSYSVGGNTEAFF.

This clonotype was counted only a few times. CDR3 in DNA: TGTGCCTGGAGGCTCCCTGGGGGGAGTGGCTACACCTTC. As protein: CAWRLPGGSGYTF. This chain connects TRBV30 to TRBJ1-2, with D possibly being TRBD1 (5 bases). This CDR3 spans 13 amino acids. V was clipped by 3 bases and J by 7 bases, with 15 bases between them. Germline V lookup: CDR1 GTSNPN, CDR2 SVGIG (reference sequence).

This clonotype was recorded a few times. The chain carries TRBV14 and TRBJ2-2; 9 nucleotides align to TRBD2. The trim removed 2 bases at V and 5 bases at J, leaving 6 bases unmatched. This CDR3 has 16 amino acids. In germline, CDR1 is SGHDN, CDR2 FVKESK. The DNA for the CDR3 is TGTGCCAGCAGCCAAATAGCGGGAGTAGGTACCGGGGAGCTGTTTTTT. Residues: CASSQIAGVGTGELFF.

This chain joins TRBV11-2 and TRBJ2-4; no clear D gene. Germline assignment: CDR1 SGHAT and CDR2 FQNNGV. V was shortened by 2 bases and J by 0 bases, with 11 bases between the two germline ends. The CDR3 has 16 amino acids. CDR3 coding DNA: TGTGCCAGCAGCTTATGGGCCCAAATAGCCAAAAACATTCAGTACTTC. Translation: CASSLWAQIAKNIQYF.

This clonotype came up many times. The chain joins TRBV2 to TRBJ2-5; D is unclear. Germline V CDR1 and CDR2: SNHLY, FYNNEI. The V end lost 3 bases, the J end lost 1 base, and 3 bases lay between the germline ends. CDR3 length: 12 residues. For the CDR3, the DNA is TGTGCCAGCAGTGATTCCCAAGAGACCCAGTACTTC. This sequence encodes CASSDSQETQYF.

The CDR3, as DNA: TGTGCCACCAGTGATTCGGACAGTTACAATGAGCAGTTCTTC. Translation gives CATSDSDSYNEQFF. The V and J genes are TRBV24-1 and TRBJ2-1; a weak D match, TRBD1 (6 bases). V lost 2 bases and J lost 4, with 8 bases in between. The CDR3 extends over 14 amino acids. The germline gives CDR1 KGHDR, CDR2 SFDVKD.

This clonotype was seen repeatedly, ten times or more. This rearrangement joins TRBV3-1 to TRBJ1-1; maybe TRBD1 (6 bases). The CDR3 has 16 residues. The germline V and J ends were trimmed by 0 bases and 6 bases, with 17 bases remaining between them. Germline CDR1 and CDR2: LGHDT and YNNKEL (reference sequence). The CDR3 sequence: CASSQENWGQGAEAFF. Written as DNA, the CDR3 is TGTGCCAGCAGCCAAGAAAATTGGGGGCAGGGTGCTGAAGCTTTCTTT.

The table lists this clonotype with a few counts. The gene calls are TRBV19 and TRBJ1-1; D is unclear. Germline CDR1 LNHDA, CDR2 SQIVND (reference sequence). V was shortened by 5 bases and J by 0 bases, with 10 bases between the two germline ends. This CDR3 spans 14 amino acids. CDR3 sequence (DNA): TGTGCCAGTAGTTTCACAGCCTTGAACACTGAAGCTTTCTTT. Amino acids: CASSFTALNTEAFF. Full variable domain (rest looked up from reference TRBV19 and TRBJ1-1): DGGITQSPKYLFRKEGQNVTLSCEQNLNHDAMYWYRQDPGQGLRLIYYSQIVNDFQKGDIAEGYSVSREKKESFPLTVTSAQKNPTAFYLCASSFTALNTEAFFGQGTRLTVV.

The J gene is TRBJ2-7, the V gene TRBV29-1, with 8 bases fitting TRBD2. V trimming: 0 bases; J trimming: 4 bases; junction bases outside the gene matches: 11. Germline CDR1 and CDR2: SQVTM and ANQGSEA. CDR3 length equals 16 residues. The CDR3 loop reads CSVEDFRAGRGYEQYF. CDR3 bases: TGCAGCGTTGAAGATTTTAGGGCCGGGAGGGGGTACGAGCAGTACTTC.

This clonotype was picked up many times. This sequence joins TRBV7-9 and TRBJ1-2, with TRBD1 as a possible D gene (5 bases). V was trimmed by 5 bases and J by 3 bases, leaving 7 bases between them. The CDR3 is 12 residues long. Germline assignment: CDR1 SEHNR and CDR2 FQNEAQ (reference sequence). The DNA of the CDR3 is TGTGCCAGCAGCGGGGACGACTATGGCTACACCTTC. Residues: CASSGDDYGYTF.

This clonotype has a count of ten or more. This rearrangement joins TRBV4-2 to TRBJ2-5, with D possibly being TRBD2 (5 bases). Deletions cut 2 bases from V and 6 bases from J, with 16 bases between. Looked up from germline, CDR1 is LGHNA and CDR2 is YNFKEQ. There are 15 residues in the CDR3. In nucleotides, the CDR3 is TGTGCCAGCAGCCAAACATCTAGCCTCGGCCAGACCCAGTACTTC. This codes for CASSQTSSLGQTQYF.

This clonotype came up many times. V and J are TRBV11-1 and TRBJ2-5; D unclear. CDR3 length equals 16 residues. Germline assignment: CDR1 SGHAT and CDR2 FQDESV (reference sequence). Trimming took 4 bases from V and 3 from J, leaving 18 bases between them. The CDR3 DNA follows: TGTGCCAGCAGCTCAACGAGGACCCCAACCGAAGAGACCCAGTACTTC. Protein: CASSSTRTPTEETQYF. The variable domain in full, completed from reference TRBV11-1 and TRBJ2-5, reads EAEVAQSPRYKITEKSQAVAFWCDPISGHATLYWYRQILGQGPELLVQFQDESVVDDSQLPKDRFSAERLKGVDSTLKIQPAELGDSAMYLCASSSTRTPTEETQYFGPGTRLLVL.

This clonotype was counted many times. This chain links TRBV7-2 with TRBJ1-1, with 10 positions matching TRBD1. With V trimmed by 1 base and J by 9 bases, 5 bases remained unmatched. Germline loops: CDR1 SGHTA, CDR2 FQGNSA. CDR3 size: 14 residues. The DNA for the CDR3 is TGTGCCAGCAGCTTAGAAGGGACAGGGGTGAAAGCTTTCTTT. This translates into CASSLEGTGVKAFF.

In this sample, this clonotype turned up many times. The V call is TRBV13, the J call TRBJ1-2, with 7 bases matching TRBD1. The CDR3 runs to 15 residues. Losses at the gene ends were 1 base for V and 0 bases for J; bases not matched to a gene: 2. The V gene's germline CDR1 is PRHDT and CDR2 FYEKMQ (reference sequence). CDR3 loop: CASSLEGAANYGYTF. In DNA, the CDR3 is TGTGCCAGCAGCTTAGAGGGGGCAGCTAACTATGGCTACACCTTC.

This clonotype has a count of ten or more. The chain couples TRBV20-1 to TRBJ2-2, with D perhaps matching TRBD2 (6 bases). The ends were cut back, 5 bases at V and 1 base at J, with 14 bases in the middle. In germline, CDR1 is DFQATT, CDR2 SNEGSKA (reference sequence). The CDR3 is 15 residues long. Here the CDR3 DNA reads TGCAGTGCTCGGGTTTTCGGGGGGAACACCGGGGAGCTGTTTTTT. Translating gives CSARVFGGNTGELFF.